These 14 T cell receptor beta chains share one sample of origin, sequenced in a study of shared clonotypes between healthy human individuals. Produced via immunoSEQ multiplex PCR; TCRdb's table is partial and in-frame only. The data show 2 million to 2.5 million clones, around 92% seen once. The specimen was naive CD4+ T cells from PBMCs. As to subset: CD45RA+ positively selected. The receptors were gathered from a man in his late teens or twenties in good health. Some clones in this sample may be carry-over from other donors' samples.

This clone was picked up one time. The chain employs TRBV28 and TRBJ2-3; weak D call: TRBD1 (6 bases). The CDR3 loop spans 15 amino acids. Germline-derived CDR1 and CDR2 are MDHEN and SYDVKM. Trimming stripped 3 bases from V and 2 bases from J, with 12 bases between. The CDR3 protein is CASSFDRRNTDTQYF. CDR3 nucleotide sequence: TGTGCCAGCAGTTTCGACAGGAGAAACACAGATACGCAGTATTTT.

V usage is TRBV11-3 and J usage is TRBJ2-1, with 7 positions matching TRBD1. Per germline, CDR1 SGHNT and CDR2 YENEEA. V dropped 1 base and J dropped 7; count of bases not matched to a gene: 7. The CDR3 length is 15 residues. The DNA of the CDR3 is TGTGCCAGCAGCTTAGGTCAAACAGGGGCGAATGAGCAGTTCTTC. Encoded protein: CASSLGQTGANEQFF.

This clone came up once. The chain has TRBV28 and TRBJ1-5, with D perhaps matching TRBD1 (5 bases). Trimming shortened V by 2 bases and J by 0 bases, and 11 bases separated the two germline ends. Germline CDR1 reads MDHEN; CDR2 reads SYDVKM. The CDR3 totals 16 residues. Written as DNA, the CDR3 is TGTGCCAGCAGTTTACCCCCAGGGCATAGCAATCAGCCCCAGCATTTT. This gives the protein CASSLPPGHSNQPQHF.

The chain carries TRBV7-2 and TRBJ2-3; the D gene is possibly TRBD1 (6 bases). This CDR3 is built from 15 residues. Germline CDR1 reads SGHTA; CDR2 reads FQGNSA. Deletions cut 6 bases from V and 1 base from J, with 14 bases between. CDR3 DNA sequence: TGTGCCAGCAGTACAAGGGCAGGGGGCACAGATACGCAGTATTTT. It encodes CASSTRAGGTDTQYF.

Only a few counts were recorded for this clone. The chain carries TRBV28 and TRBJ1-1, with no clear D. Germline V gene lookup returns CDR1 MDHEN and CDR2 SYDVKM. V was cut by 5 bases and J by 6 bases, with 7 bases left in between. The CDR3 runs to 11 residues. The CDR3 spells CASSNAAEAFF. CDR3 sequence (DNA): TGTGCCAGCAGTAACGCAGCTGAAGCTTTCTTT.

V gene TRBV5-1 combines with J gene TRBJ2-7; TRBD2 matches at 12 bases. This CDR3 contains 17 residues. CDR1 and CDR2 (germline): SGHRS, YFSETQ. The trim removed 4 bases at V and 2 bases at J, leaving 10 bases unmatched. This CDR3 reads CASSLLRTSGKPYEQYF. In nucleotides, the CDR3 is TGCGCCAGCAGCCTACTAAGGACTAGCGGGAAACCCTACGAGCAGTACTTC.

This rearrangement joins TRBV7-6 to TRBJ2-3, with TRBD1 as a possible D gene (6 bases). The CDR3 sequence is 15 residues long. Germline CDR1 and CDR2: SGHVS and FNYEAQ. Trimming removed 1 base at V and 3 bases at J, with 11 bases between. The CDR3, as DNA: TGTGCCAGCAGCTTAGTGGGCCAGGGGACAGATACGCAGTATTTT. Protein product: CASSLVGQGTDTQYF.

The CDR3 here is CASSQVQFGVRGGQETQYF. The DNA for the CDR3 is TGTGCCAGCAGCCAAGTTCAATTTGGCGTCAGGGGGGGCCAAGAGACCCAGTACTTC. The V and J genes are TRBV4-2 and TRBJ2-5; D tentatively fits TRBD1 or TRBD2 (7 bases each). Germline CDR1 is LGHNA and CDR2 is YNFKEQ. V was cut by 1 base and J by 1 base, with 22 bases left in between. The length of the CDR3 is 19 residues.

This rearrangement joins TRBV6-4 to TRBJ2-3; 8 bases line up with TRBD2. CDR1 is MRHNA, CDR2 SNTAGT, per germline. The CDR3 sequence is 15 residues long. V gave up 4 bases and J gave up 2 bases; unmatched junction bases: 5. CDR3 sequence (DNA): TGTGCCAGCAGTGTTATTAGCGGGGACACAGATACGCAGTATTTT. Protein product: CASSVISGDTDTQYF.

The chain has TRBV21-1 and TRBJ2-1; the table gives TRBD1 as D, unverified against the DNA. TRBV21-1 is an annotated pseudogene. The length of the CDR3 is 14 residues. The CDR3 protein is CAILRDRDYNEQFF. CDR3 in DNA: TGTGCCATCCTCCGGGACAGAGACTACAATGAGCAGTTCTTC.

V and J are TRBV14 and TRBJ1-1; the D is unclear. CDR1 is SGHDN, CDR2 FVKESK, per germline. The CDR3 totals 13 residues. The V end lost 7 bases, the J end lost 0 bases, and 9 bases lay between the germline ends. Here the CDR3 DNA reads TGTGCCAGCACCAAAGGGCTGAACACTGAAGCTTTCTTT. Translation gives CASTKGLNTEAFF.

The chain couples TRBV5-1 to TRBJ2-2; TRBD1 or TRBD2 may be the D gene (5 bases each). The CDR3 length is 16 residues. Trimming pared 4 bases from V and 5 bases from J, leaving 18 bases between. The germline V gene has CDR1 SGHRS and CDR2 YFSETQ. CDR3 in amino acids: CASSLRGLDVTGELFF. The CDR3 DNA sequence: TGCGCCAGCAGCCTACGGGGCCTAGACGTTACCGGGGAGCTGTTTTTT.

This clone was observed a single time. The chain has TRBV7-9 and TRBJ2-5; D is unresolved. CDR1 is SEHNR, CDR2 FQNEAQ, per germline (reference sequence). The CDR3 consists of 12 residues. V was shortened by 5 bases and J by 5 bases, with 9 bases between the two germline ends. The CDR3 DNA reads TGTGCCAGCAGCCTTAGCTTGGAGACCCAGTACTTC. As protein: CASSLSLETQYF.

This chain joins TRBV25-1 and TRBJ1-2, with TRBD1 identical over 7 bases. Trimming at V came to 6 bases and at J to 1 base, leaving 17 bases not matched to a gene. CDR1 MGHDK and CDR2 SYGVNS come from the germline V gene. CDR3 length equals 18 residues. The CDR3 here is CASRGPGRGDPRNYGYTF. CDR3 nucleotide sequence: TGTGCCAGCAGAGGCCCGGGCAGGGGGGACCCCCGTAACTATGGCTACACCTTC.